These 24 T cell receptor beta chains came from one sample sequenced in a study of T cell responses to AZD1222 COVID-19 vaccine. The repertoire was sequenced with immunoSEQ multiplex PCR; TCRdb's copy has only in-frame clones and lacks some. The sample yields about 110,000 clones, about 85% seen once. The input for sequencing was peripheral blood, taken on day 0 of AZD1222 vaccination. The receptor source for this set is an adult in good health.

The J gene is TRBJ1-6, the V gene TRBV7-2, with D unclear. CDR1 is SGHTA and CDR2 is FQGNSA in the germline V gene. The CDR3 totals 14 residues. Trimming shortened V by 7 bases and J by 0 bases, and 7 bases separated the two germline ends. The CDR3 bases are TGTGCCAGCACGTCGAGCTCCTATAATTCACCCCTCCACTTT. It codes for CASTSSSYNSPLHF.

The rearrangement links TRBV19 to TRBJ1-4; 8 nucleotides align to TRBD1. This CDR3 is built from 14 residues. Germline V gene lookup returns CDR1 LNHDA and CDR2 SQIVND (reference sequence). With 2 bases clipped from V and 14 bases from J, the junction kept 10 bases outside the gene matches. The CDR3 coding sequence is TGTGCCAGTAGTATACCTGCTCAGGGGGCAACGCTGTTTTTT. It yields the protein CASSIPAQGATLFF.

This chain connects TRBV5-1 to TRBJ2-7, with 8 bases aligning to TRBD2. CDR1 is SGHRS and CDR2 is YFSETQ in the germline V gene. The CDR3 totals 18 residues. Trimming at V came to 5 bases and at J to 6 bases, leaving 22 bases not matched to a gene. CDR3 sequence reads: CASSWNLRTSQGSSEQYF. The CDR3 DNA reads TGCGCCAGCAGTTGGAACCTCAGGACTAGCCAGGGTTCAAGCGAGCAGTACTTC.

This clone was seen a few times. This chain links TRBV28 with TRBJ1-1, with D possibly being TRBD1 (6 bases). CDR1 MDHEN and CDR2 SYDVKM come from the germline V gene. This CDR3 has 14 residues. V was pared by 7 bases and J by 5 bases, with 17 bases between. The CDR3 nucleotides read TGTGCCAGCAATACAGGGCCCCCGAGGACTGAAGCTTTCTTT. Its protein is CASNTGPPRTEAFF.

The CDR3 loop reads CASTRNLGNTEAFF. The CDR3 region has the DNA TGTGCCAGCACACGAAACCTGGGGAACACTGAAGCTTTCTTT. V is TRBV2 and J is TRBJ1-1; D gene uncertain. CDR1 and CDR2 from the germline V gene are SNHLY and FYNNEI. The CDR3 extends over 14 amino acids. The V end was cut by 7 bases, the J end by 1 base, with 13 bases between.

The chain employs TRBV14 and TRBJ1-2; no definite D call. V was shortened by 4 bases and J by 4 bases, with 22 bases between the two germline ends. CDR3 length: 17 amino acids. CDR1 SGHDN and CDR2 FVKESK come from the germline V gene. The CDR3 reads CASSLLKEGSAAYGYTF. The DNA for the CDR3 is TGTGCCAGCAGCCTACTGAAGGAGGGCTCGGCCGCCTATGGCTACACCTTC.

The genes are TRBV29-1 and TRBJ1-1; D is possibly TRBD1 (6 bases). The CDR3 has 13 amino acids. Germline-derived CDR1 and CDR2 are SQVTM and ANQGSEA. Trimming pared 7 bases from V and 1 base from J, leaving 13 bases between. CDR3 loop: CSAKQGRNTEAFF. CDR3 nucleotide sequence: TGCAGCGCCAAACAGGGCAGGAACACTGAAGCTTTCTTT.

This clone appeared once. J is TRBJ1-5 and V is TRBV24-1, with D maybe TRBD1 (6 bases). Germline CDR1 reads KGHDR; CDR2 reads SFDVKD. The CDR3 contains 15 residues. The V and J ends lost 3 bases and 3 bases respectively, with 11 bases between them. The CDR3 bases are TGTGCCACCAGTGATAGGGGGGCGTACAATCAGCCCCAGCATTTT. This translates into CATSDRGAYNQPQHF.

The chain combines TRBV4-1 with TRBJ2-3, with 7 bases matching TRBD1. The germline gives CDR1 MGHRA, CDR2 YSYEKL. V lost 2 bases to trimming and J lost 1 base; unmatched junction nucleotides: 3. The CDR3 sequence is 15 residues long. CDR3 in amino acids: CASSQQTGRTDTQYF. CDR3 nucleotide sequence: TGCGCCAGCAGCCAACAGACAGGGCGCACAGATACGCAGTATTTT.

The chain recombines TRBV13 with TRBJ2-7; 10 nucleotides line up with TRBD2. The trim removed 8 bases at V and 5 bases at J, leaving 15 bases unmatched. Germline CDR1 and CDR2: PRHDT and FYEKMQ (reference sequence). CDR3 length: 16 amino acids. The DNA of the CDR3 is TGTGCCAGCGGTAAAGGGCGGCTAGCGGGAGAGGACGAGCAGTACTTC. Translating it yields CASGKGRLAGEDEQYF.

This chain uses TRBV24-1 with TRBJ2-3, with TRBD2 as a possible D gene (6 bases). The ends were cut back, 9 bases at V and 3 bases at J, with 12 bases in the middle. Germline CDR1 reads KGHDR; CDR2 reads SFDVKD. The CDR3 has 13 residues. The CDR3 DNA reads TGTGCCACCCACGGGACTGATACAGATACGCAGTATTTT. It encodes CATHGTDTDTQYF.

The chain recombines TRBV7-2 with TRBJ2-1, with 8 bases identical to TRBD2. Germline loops: CDR1 SGHTA, CDR2 FQGNSA. The CDR3 is 15 amino acids. J was trimmed by 4 bases and V by 2 bases; bases with no gene match: 4. The CDR3 sequence: CASSLNPGGYNEQFF. The CDR3 DNA sequence: TGTGCCAGCAGCTTAAATCCGGGGGGGTACAATGAGCAGTTCTTC.

CDR3 in amino acids: CASSSRPGGTEAFF. CDR3 nucleotide sequence: TGTGCCAGCAGCTCCCGCCCAGGGGGCACTGAAGCTTTCTTT. This chain links TRBV7-3 with TRBJ1-1; 7 positions match TRBD1. The CDR3 has 14 amino acids. Germline V gene lookup returns CDR1 SGHTA and CDR2 FQGTGA. Germline trimming cut 4 bases from V and 4 bases from J; bases unmatched to any gene: 6.

The J gene is TRBJ2-7, the V gene TRBV29-1, with unresolved D. Germline assignment: CDR1 SQVTM and CDR2 ANQGSEA. The CDR3 loop spans 13 amino acids. The V end was cut by 2 bases, the J end by 4 bases, with 12 bases between. The chain's CDR3 is CSVEIADQYEQYF. The DNA for the CDR3 is TGCAGCGTTGAAATCGCAGACCAGTACGAGCAGTACTTC.

The chain combines TRBV18 with TRBJ2-1; D is possibly TRBD2 (6 bases). Germline values: CDR1 KGHSH, CDR2 LQKENI. This CDR3 comprises 16 residues. V lost 3 bases and J 6 bases, leaving 18 bases between the germline ends. The CDR3 loop reads CASSPSQQQGGNEQFF. CDR3 nucleotides: TGTGCCAGCTCACCGTCCCAGCAGCAGGGAGGCAATGAGCAGTTCTTC.

The chain couples TRBV7-2 to TRBJ1-2, with D uncertain. Germline V gene lookup returns CDR1 SGHTA and CDR2 FQGNSA. The V end lost 1 base, the J end lost 0 bases, and 9 bases lay between the germline ends. The CDR3 contains 15 residues. CDR3 nucleotides: TGTGCCAGCAGCTTAGGTCCTGCGGCTAACTATGGCTACACCTTC. This codes for CASSLGPAANYGYTF.

V gene TRBV6-4 combines with J gene TRBJ2-2, with TRBD2 matching 8 bases. The V and J ends lost 7 bases and 1 base, in that order; junction bases with no gene match: 5. Germline V gives CDR1 MRHNA, CDR2 SNTAGT. The CDR3 loop spans 15 amino acids. CDR3 DNA: TGTGCCAGCAAACCCAGCGGGAGGAACACCGGGGAGCTGTTTTTT. It specifies CASKPSGRNTGELFF.

The table lists this clone with a count of one. The chain joins TRBV28 to TRBJ1-4; no firm D call. CDR1 and CDR2 from the germline V gene are MDHEN and SYDVKM. The CDR3 totals 16 residues. V gave up 3 bases and J gave up 0 bases, with 11 bases separating them. The CDR3 region is CASSFVAGATNEKLFF. As DNA, the CDR3 is TGTGCCAGCAGTTTCGTGGCAGGAGCAACTAATGAAAAACTGTTTTTT.

A single count supports this clone. The chain has TRBV27 and TRBJ2-1, with TRBD2 matching over 9 bases. Germline CDR1 is MNHEY and CDR2 is SMNVEV (reference sequence). Germline trimming cut 8 bases from V and 4 bases from J; bases unmatched to any gene: 9. This CDR3 comprises 15 residues. The CDR3: CASRRVAGAYNEQFF. The CDR3 coding sequence is TGTGCCAGCCGGAGGGTAGCGGGAGCTTACAATGAGCAGTTCTTC.

The chain combines TRBV9 with TRBJ2-3, with D perhaps TRBD1 or TRBD2 (6 bases each). CDR1 SGDLS and CDR2 YYNGEE come from the germline V gene. The CDR3 covers 14 residues. V gave up 0 bases and J gave up 10 bases, with 15 bases separating them. The CDR3 DNA is TGTGCCAGCAGCGTAGGGGCCCTCGGGGGCGCGCAGTATTTT. Protein product: CASSVGALGGAQYF.

The chain uses TRBV25-1 and TRBJ1-6; D is ambiguous. The CDR3 has 14 residues. The V gene's germline CDR1 is MGHDK and CDR2 SYGVNS. The ends were cut back, 1 base at V and 9 bases at J, with 10 bases in the middle. The CDR3 sequence: CASSEWLVGSPLHF. Here the CDR3 DNA reads TGTGCCAGCAGTGAATGGTTAGTGGGTTCACCCCTCCACTTT.

V usage is TRBV5-6 and J usage is TRBJ1-5, with 8 bases identical to TRBD1. The CDR3 extends over 16 amino acids. Trimming cost V 3 bases and J 1 base; bases outside gene matches: 6. CDR1 SGHDT and CDR2 YYEEEE come from the germline V gene. The chain's CDR3 is CASSSPWTGSNQPQHF. Here the CDR3 DNA reads TGTGCCAGCAGCTCTCCCTGGACAGGGAGCAATCAGCCCCAGCATTTT.

The gene calls are TRBV28 and TRBJ1-2; 8 nucleotides match TRBD1. V lost 3 bases and J lost 5; bases outside the gene matches: 5. Per germline, CDR1 MDHEN and CDR2 SYDVKM. This CDR3 region has 14 residues. CDR3 in DNA: TGTGCCAGCAGTTTCGACAGGGGAAGATATGGCTACACCTTC. Translation: CASSFDRGRYGYTF.

The chain couples TRBV11-3 to TRBJ2-3; 8 nucleotides align to TRBD1. The CDR3 loop spans 16 amino acids. J lost 3 bases, V lost 4 bases, and 9 bases had no gene match. The germline V gene encodes CDR1 SGHNT and CDR2 YENEEA. This CDR3 reads CASSYRTGSGTDTQYF. The CDR3 region has the DNA TGTGCCAGCAGCTACAGGACAGGGTCAGGGACAGATACGCAGTATTTT. The complete variable domain, with remaining parts taken from reference TRBV11-3 and TRBJ2-3, reads EAGVVQSPRYKIIEKKQPVAFWCNPISGHNTLYWYLQNLGQGPELLIRYENEEAVDDSQLPKDRFSAERLKGVDSTLKIQPAELGDSAVYLCASSYRTGSGTDTQYFGPGTRLTVL.